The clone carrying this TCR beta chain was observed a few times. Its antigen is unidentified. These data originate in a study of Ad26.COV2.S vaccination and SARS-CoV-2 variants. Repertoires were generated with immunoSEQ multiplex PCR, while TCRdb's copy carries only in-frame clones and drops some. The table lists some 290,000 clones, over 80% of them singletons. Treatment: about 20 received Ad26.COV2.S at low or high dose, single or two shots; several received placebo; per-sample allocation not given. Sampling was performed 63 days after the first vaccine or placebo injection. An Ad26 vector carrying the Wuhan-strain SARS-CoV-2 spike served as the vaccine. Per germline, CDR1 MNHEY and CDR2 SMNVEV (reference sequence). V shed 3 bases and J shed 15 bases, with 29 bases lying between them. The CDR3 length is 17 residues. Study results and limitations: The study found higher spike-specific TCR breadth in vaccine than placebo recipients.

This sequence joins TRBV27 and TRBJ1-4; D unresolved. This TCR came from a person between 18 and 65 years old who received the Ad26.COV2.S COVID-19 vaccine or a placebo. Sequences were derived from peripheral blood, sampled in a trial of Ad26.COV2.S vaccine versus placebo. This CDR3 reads CASSFTAPAAFSGVVFF. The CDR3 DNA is TGTGCCAGCAGTTTTACTGCGCCGGCAGCCTTTTCGGGTGTGGTGTTTTTT.